This entry is about one TCR beta chain. This sample was taken from a study of blood T cell repertoires in COVID-19. As for the study in general: Samples of COVID-19 (acute and convalescent) were obtained from the United States, Italy and Spain.

Data came from immunoSEQ multiplex PCR; TCRdb stores just in-frame clones and leaves some out. The sample shows 110,000 or so clones, less than 85% of them seen only once. Germline assignment: CDR1 LGHDT and CDR2 YNNKEL (reference sequence). The CDR3 loop spans 14 amino acids. The J segment lost 4 bases and the V segment lost 4 bases, leaving 6 bases of the junction unmatched. The TCR originated in a man aged 45-65 years with acute or convalescent COVID-19. The sequenced material came from peripheral blood. The chain recombines TRBV3-1 (or the pseudogene TRBV3-2) with TRBJ2-7; 8 nucleotides align to TRBD2. This chain's CDR3 is CASSPGLVTYEQYF. The CDR3, as DNA: TGTGCCAGCAGCCCGGGACTAGTTACTTACGAGCAGTACTTC.